This entry features one TCR beta chain sequence. This study enrolled people aged about 18 to 100 from about two dozen US geographic areas. Recovery meant two consecutive negative NP/OP PCR tests, professional clearance, or resolved symptoms. The sample comes from a study of blood T cell repertoires in COVID-19. Study summary: Samples taken during acute and convalescent COVID-19 were collected in the United States, Italy and Spain. The analysed material was cDNA or gDNA that came from T cells, B-cell-depleted T cells, or PBMCs.

Measured with immunoSEQ multiplex PCR; TCRdb has only the in-frame clones, and not every one. The sample gives 150,000 to 200,000 clones, roughly 90% of which show up once; approximately 2.1% is in the top ten. There are 15 residues in the CDR3. V lost 0 bases, J lost 7 bases, and 11 bases stayed unmatched. Germline assignment: CDR1 GTSNPN and CDR2 SVGIG (reference sequence). The chain recombines TRBV30 with TRBJ1-1, with 7 positions matching TRBD1. The sample taken for sequencing was PBMCs or T cells enriched from blood (not recorded which). The clonotype originates from a woman in her twenties or thirties who had recovered from COVID-19. This CDR3 reads CAWSVRWQGVNEAFF. In DNA form, the CDR3 reads TGTGCCTGGAGTGTACGGTGGCAGGGGGTGAATGAAGCTTTCTTT.